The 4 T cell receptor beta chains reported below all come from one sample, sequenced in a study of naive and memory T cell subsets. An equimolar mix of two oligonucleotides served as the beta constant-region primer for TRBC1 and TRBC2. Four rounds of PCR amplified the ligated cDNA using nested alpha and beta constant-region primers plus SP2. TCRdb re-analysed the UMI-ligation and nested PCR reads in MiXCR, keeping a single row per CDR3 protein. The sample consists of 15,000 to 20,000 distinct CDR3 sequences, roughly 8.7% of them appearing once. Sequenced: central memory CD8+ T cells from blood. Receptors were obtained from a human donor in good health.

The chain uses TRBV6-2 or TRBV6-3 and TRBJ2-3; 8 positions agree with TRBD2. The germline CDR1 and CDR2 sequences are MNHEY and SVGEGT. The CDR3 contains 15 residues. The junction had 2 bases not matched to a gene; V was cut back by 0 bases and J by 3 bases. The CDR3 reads CASSYSSGSTDTQYF. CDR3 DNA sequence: TGTGCCAGCAGTTACTCAAGCGGGAGTACAGATACGCAGTATTTT.

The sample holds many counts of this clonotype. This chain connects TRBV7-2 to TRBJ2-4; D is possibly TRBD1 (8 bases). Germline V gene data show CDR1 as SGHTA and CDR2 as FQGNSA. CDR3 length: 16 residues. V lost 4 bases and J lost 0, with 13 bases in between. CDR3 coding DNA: TGTGCCAGCAGCTCAAGCGGGACAGGAGCCAAAAACATTCAGTACTTC. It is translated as CASSSSGTGAKNIQYF.

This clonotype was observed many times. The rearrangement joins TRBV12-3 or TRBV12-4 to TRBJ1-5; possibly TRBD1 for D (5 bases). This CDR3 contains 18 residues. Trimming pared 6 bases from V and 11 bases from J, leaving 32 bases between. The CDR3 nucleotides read TGTGCCAGCAGGAAAATTCCCCTGGGACGGTCGTGGGGAAGAGCCCAGCATTTT. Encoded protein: CASRKIPLGRSWGRAQHF.

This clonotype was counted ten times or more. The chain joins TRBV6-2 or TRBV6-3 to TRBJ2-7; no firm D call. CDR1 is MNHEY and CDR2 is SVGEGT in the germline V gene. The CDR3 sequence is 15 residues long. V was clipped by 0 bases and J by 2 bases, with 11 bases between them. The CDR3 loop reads CASSYSADGPYEQYF. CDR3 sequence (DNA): TGTGCCAGCAGTTACTCAGCTGACGGTCCCTACGAGCAGTACTTC.